Each of the 29 T cell receptor beta chains below was sequenced from the same sample in a study of T cells in Graves' hyperthyroidism and ophthalmopathy. TCR beta CDR3 regions were amplified from RNA. In the first-round RT-PCR of the TCR CDR3, the HTBI primer set was used. MiXCR was run by TCRdb on the multiplex PCR reads, yielding one entry per CDR3 protein. This sample has around 620,000 distinct CDR3 sequences; 15% to 20% occur once, and the top ten carry 3% to 4%. The sample taken for sequencing was blood. The receptors derive from a woman between 25 and 40 years old with Graves' hyperthyroidism.

This clonotype has at least ten counts. The rearrangement joins TRBV30 to TRBJ2-3; 7 nucleotides align to TRBD2. The CDR3 length is 15 residues. J lost 0 bases, V lost 1 base, and 4 bases had no gene match. Germline assignment: CDR1 GTSNPN and CDR2 SVGIG (reference sequence). Here the CDR3 DNA reads TGTGCCTGGAGTGGGGCGGGAGAAAGCACAGATACGCAGTATTTT. This gives the protein CAWSGAGESTDTQYF.

This clonotype was found many times. The chain has TRBV11-2 and TRBJ2-5; 12 bases line up with TRBD2. This CDR3 spans 15 amino acids. The junction had 7 bases not matched to a gene; V was cut back by 5 bases and J by 6 bases. Per the germline V gene, CDR1 is SGHAT and CDR2 is FQNNGV. CDR3 sequence: CASSTSSGRGKTQYF. Here the CDR3 DNA reads TGTGCCAGCAGCACTTCTAGCGGGAGGGGGAAGACCCAGTACTTC.

This clonotype was recorded a few times. The chain couples TRBV6-6 to TRBJ1-6; D not resolved. The length of the CDR3 is 14 residues. Trimming removed 0 bases at V and 14 bases at J, with 14 bases between. Germline CDR1 and CDR2: MNHNY and SVGAGI (reference sequence). DNA for the CDR3: TGTGCCAGCAGTTACTCCGGGCCCCCTACGGCCCTCCACTTT. It encodes CASSYSGPPTALHF.

This clonotype was detected many times. The chain has TRBV2 and TRBJ2-5, with TRBD2 identical over 7 bases. Per germline, CDR1 SNHLY and CDR2 FYNNEI. V shed 3 bases and J 1 base; nucleotides not matched to a gene: 8. The CDR3 consists of 16 residues. The CDR3 sequence: CASSDWSGRGQETQYF. DNA for the CDR3: TGTGCCAGCAGTGATTGGAGTGGGAGGGGCCAAGAGACCCAGTACTTC.

The chain joins TRBV19 to TRBJ2-1, with D tentatively TRBD2 (5 bases). The CDR3 runs 16 residues. V gave up 2 bases and J gave up 7 bases, with 18 bases separating them. Germline CDR1 and CDR2: LNHDA and SQIVND (reference sequence). As DNA, the CDR3 is TGTGCCAGTAGTATATTTGAGGGAATCATCGCAAATGAGCAGTTCTTC. Its translation is CASSIFEGIIANEQFF.

A few counts support this clonotype. The rearrangement links TRBV27 to TRBJ1-1; D call uncertain. V lost 3 bases and J lost 3, with 14 bases in between. This CDR3 has 15 amino acids. Germline CDR1 and CDR2: MNHEY and SMNVEV (reference sequence). The CDR3 region has the DNA TGTGCCAGCAGTTTCCGGTCCTATGCGGACACTGAAGCTTTCTTT. Amino acid sequence: CASSFRSYADTEAFF.

There are many counts of this clonotype. The chain combines TRBV12-3 or TRBV12-4 with TRBJ2-5, with D unclear. The germline V and J ends were trimmed by 6 bases and 5 bases, with 13 bases remaining between them. The CDR3 runs 13 residues. The CDR3 sequence: CASSLSPVETQYF. CDR3 coding DNA: TGTGCCAGCAGCCTATCCCCCGTGGAGACCCAGTACTTC.

This clonotype was observed at least ten times. This chain links TRBV20-1 with TRBJ2-2, with D possibly matching TRBD2 (6 bases). Between the trimmed V and J ends, which lost 0 bases and 4 bases, there was a span of 15 bases. Germline V CDR1 and CDR2: DFQATT, SNEGSKA (reference sequence). The CDR3 runs 16 residues. The CDR3 loop reads CSARDFGSGTTGELFF. The CDR3 DNA reads as TGCAGTGCTAGAGATTTCGGTAGCGGAACCACCGGGGAGCTGTTTTTT.

The chain has TRBV5-4 and TRBJ2-3; TRBD2 aligns across 7 bases. The CDR3 spans 16 residues. With V trimmed by 4 bases and J by 5 bases, 13 bases remained unmatched. The germline CDR1 and CDR2 sequences are SGHNT and YYREEE (reference sequence). The CDR3 bases are TGTGCCAGCAGCCTTTCCGGGGGTGCGGGAGAAGATACGCAGTATTTT. Translating gives CASSLSGGAGEDTQYF.

This clonotype was detected many times. The chain combines TRBV28 with TRBJ2-7; 9 bases agree with TRBD1. This CDR3 is built from 15 residues. The germline gives CDR1 MDHEN, CDR2 SYDVKM. V was clipped by 4 bases and J by 7 bases; unmatched bases: 11. Here the CDR3 reads CASSWGGTGSGEQYF. The DNA of the CDR3 is TGTGCCAGCAGTTGGGGCGGGACAGGGTCGGGGGAGCAGTACTTC.

The chain joins TRBV2 to TRBJ1-2; TRBD1 agrees at 7 bases. This CDR3 region has 13 residues. Germline CDR1 and CDR2: SNHLY and FYNNEI. Trimming at V came to 4 bases and at J to 8 bases, leaving 7 bases not matched to a gene. In DNA, the CDR3 is TGTGCCAGCAGTGCGGGACAGAGGCGCGGCTACACCTTC. Translation gives CASSAGQRRGYTF.

Many counts were recorded for this clonotype. J is TRBJ2-7 and V is TRBV28, with D perhaps matching TRBD2 (6 bases). Germline V lookup: CDR1 MDHEN, CDR2 SYDVKM. Trimming took off 3 bases at V and 2 bases at J, with 11 bases between the two ends. The length of the CDR3 is 14 residues. CDR3: CASSLGGPPYEQYF. The CDR3 DNA reads TGTGCCAGCAGTTTGGGGGGTCCCCCCTACGAGCAGTACTTC.

This clonotype appeared a few times. CDR3 loop: CSARGPLRSGNQPQHF. The CDR3 region has the DNA TGCAGTGCTAGAGGTCCCCTCCGGTCGGGAAATCAGCCCCAGCATTTT. The gene calls are TRBV20-1 and TRBJ1-5; D unresolved. V was shortened by 1 base and J by 4 bases, with 17 bases between the two germline ends. Germline V gene sequence: CDR1 DFQATT, CDR2 SNEGSKA (reference sequence). The CDR3 loop spans 16 amino acids.

At least ten counts were recorded for this clonotype. The chain recombines TRBV12-3 or TRBV12-4 with TRBJ2-6; D is possibly TRBD2 (5 bases). The CDR3 runs to 15 residues. With 6 bases removed from V and 0 bases from J, the gap between germline ends came to 9 bases. The chain's CDR3 is CASSRDGSGANVLTF. The CDR3 coding sequence is TGTGCCAGCAGCCGGGATGGCTCTGGGGCCAACGTCCTGACTTTC.

Ten or more counts support this clonotype. This chain links TRBV27 with TRBJ2-7, with TRBD2 identical over 7 bases. Germline V CDR1 and CDR2: MNHEY, SMNVEV (reference sequence). This CDR3 is built from 15 residues. With 2 bases clipped from V and 2 bases from J, the junction kept 6 bases outside the gene matches. The CDR3 nucleotides are TGTGCCAGCAGTTTAATGGGACGGGAGGCCTACGAGCAGTACTTC. It specifies CASSLMGREAYEQYF.

The sample holds a few counts of this clonotype. The chain combines TRBV12-3 or TRBV12-4 with TRBJ2-3, with D unresolved. The CDR3 is 14 amino acids. Trimming took 4 bases from V and 2 from J, leaving 10 bases between them. The chain's CDR3 is CASSWGSITDTQYF. CDR3 nucleotide sequence: TGTGCCAGCAGTTGGGGTAGTATCACAGATACGCAGTATTTT.

In regard to this clonotype: This may be a read error: a much more frequent sequence differs by one nucleotide. This CDR3 is missing its conserved last phenylalanine or tryptophan, likely due to a read error. The rearrangement uses TRBV10-3 and TRBJ1-1; D may be TRBD1 (5 bases). Germline V gene sequence: CDR1 ENHRY, CDR2 SYGVKD. CDR3 length equals 16 residues. Trimming removed 0 bases at V and 4 bases at J, with 15 bases between. Written as DNA, the CDR3 is TGTGCCATCAGTGAGTCTATGGGGACGGGGAGCACTGAAGCTTTCCTT. It yields the protein CAISESMGTGSTEAFL.

This clonotype was seen a few times. The J gene is TRBJ1-3, the V gene TRBV28; no clear D gene. The CDR3 consists of 14 residues. Trimming cost V 5 bases and J 4 bases, with 12 bases left between them. CDR1 and CDR2 from the germline V gene are MDHEN and SYDVKM. CDR3 sequence: CASSARWLGNTIYF. DNA for the CDR3: TGTGCCAGCAGTGCACGCTGGCTCGGAAACACCATATATTTT.

V is TRBV7-3 and J is TRBJ2-5, with 9 bases that match TRBD1. Germline V lookup: CDR1 SGHTA, CDR2 FQGTGA. V shed 5 bases and J 5 bases; nucleotides not matched to a gene: 9. CDR3 size: 15 residues. This chain's CDR3 is CASSLRSDRGETQYF. The CDR3, as DNA: TGTGCCAGCAGCCTAAGGTCCGACAGGGGGGAGACCCAGTACTTC.

This clonotype was seen many times. V is TRBV28 and J is TRBJ2-3; maybe TRBD1 (5 bases). The germline V and J ends were trimmed by 2 bases and 5 bases, with 14 bases remaining between them. Per germline, CDR1 MDHEN and CDR2 SYDVKM. The CDR3 extends over 15 amino acids. Written as DNA, the CDR3 is TGTGCCAGCAGTTTACTAAGGGGTATGGTAGATACGCAGTATTTT. It translates to CASSLLRGMVDTQYF.

This clonotype has ten or more counts. The V gene is TRBV29-1, the J gene TRBJ2-3, with unresolved D. Trimming removed 5 bases from V and 6 bases from J, with 3 bases in between. Germline V gene data show CDR1 as SQVTM and CDR2 as ANQGSEA. The CDR3 covers 9 residues. The CDR3 loop reads CSVPDTQYF. For the CDR3, the DNA is TGCAGCGTTCCGGATACGCAGTATTTT.

This clonotype appeared many times. V is TRBV30 and J is TRBJ1-2; D is perhaps TRBD1 (5 bases). The CDR3 consists of 13 residues. Germline V gene data show CDR1 as GTSNPN and CDR2 as SVGIG (reference sequence). The V end was cut by 2 bases, the J end by 6 bases, with 13 bases between. The CDR3 sequence: CAWSSGTGDGYTF. Written as DNA, the CDR3 is TGTGCCTGGAGTAGCGGGACGGGCGATGGCTACACCTTC.

This chain joins TRBV3-1 and TRBJ1-1; 8 positions agree with TRBD1. This CDR3 contains 14 residues. Germline lookup yields CDR1 LGHDT and CDR2 YNNKEL (reference sequence). The trim removed 4 bases at V and 6 bases at J, leaving 7 bases unmatched. The CDR3 spells CASSPGQGVSEAFF. The CDR3 nucleotides are TGTGCCAGCAGCCCCGGACAGGGTGTCTCTGAAGCTTTCTTT.

This clonotype was observed at least ten times. The chain links TRBV12-3 or TRBV12-4 to TRBJ2-4; no definite D call. V was clipped by 5 bases and J by 5 bases, with 4 bases between them. The CDR3 loop spans 11 amino acids. The CDR3 DNA is TGTGCCAGCAGTGGACAAAACATTCAGTACTTC. Protein product: CASSGQNIQYF.

CDR3 region: CAWTPTFNYGYTF. DNA of the CDR3: TGTGCCTGGACCCCCACGTTTAACTATGGCTACACCTTC. This rearrangement joins TRBV30 to TRBJ1-2; D unclear. CDR3 length: 13 amino acids. Germline-derived CDR1 and CDR2 are GTSNPN and SVGIG (reference sequence). The V end lost 4 bases, the J end lost 1 base, and 10 bases lay between the germline ends.

This clonotype was counted many times. The V and J genes are TRBV20-1 and TRBJ2-3; D is perhaps TRBD2 (6 bases). There are 16 residues in the CDR3. V was cut by 4 bases and J by 5 bases, with 22 bases left in between. Looked up from germline, CDR1 is DFQATT and CDR2 is SNEGSKA (reference sequence). CDR3: CSAKGSRRGGRDTQYF. DNA of the CDR3: TGCAGTGCTAAGGGGAGCCGGAGGGGTGGGAGAGATACGCAGTATTTT.

There are many counts of this clonotype. V usage is TRBV5-1 and J usage is TRBJ2-7; 7 nucleotides match TRBD1. Trimming took 0 bases from V and 2 from J; bases not matched to a gene: 8. CDR3 size: 16 residues. Germline CDR1 SGHRS, CDR2 YFSETQ. CDR3 nucleotide sequence: TGCGCCAGCAGCTTGGAAGGTAGCACAGGGGCCTACGAGCAGTACTTC. Translated: CASSLEGSTGAYEQYF. Full variable domain (outside the CDR3, taken from reference TRBV5-1 and TRBJ2-7): KAGVTQTPRYLIKTRGQQVTLSCSPISGHRSVSWYQQTPGQGLQFLFEYFSETQRNKGNFPGRFSGRQFSNSRSEMNVSTLELGDSALYLCASSLEGSTGAYEQYFGPGTRLTVT.

This clonotype was observed a few times. CDR3 loop: CASSELARLNEQFF. In nucleotides, the CDR3 is TGTGCCAGCAGTGAACTAGCGAGGCTTAATGAGCAGTTCTTC. The chain combines TRBV6-1 with TRBJ2-1; D possibly corresponds to TRBD2 (6 bases). Per the germline V gene, CDR1 is MNHNS and CDR2 is SASEGT. The CDR3 covers 14 residues. Deletions cut 2 bases from V and 7 bases from J, with 12 bases between.

This clonotype was detected only a few times. The J gene is TRBJ1-2, the V gene TRBV2, with 9 bases identical to TRBD1. The ends lost 6 bases at V and 1 base at J; junction bases unmatched: 6. Germline loops: CDR1 SNHLY, CDR2 FYNNEI. CDR3 length equals 15 residues. In nucleotides, the CDR3 is TGTGCCAGCAGAGGACAGGGGTTCGGTAACTATGGCTACACCTTC. It yields the protein CASRGQGFGNYGYTF.